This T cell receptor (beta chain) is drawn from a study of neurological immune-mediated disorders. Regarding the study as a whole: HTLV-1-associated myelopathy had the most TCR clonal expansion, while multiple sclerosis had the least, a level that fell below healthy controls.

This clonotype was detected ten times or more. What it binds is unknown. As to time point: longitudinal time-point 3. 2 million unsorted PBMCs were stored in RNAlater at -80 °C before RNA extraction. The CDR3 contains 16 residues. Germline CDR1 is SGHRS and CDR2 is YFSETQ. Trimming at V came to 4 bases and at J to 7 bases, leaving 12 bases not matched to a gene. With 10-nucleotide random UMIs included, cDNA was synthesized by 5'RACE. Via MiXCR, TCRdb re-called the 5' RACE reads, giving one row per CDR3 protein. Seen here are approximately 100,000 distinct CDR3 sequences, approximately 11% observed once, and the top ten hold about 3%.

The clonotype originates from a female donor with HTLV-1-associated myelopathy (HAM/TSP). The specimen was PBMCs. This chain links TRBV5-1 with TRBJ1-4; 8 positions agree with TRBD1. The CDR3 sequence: CASSPPLQGGFEKLFF. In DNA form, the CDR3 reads TGCGCCAGCAGCCCCCCTTTACAGGGGGGATTTGAAAAACTGTTTTTT.